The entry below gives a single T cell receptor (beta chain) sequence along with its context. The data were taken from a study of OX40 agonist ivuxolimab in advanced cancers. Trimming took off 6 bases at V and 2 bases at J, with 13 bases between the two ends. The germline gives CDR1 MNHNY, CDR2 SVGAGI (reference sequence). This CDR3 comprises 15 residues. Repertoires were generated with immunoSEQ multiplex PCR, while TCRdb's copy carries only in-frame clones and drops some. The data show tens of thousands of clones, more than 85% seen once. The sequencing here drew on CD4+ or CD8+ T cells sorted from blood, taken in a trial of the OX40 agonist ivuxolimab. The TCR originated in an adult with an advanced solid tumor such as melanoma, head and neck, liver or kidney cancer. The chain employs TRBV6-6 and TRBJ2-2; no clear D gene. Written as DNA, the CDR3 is TGTGCCAGCAGCTGGACCCTGAGCAACACCGGGGAGCTGTTTTTT. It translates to CASSWTLSNTGELFF.